A selection of T cell receptor beta chains follows, all from one sample in a study of glioma-infiltrating T cells after dendritic cell vaccination. This table comes from immunoSEQ multiplex PCR, and its TCRdb copy is limited to in-frame clones, with some not included. The data contain approximately 91,000 clones, more than 80% of them singletons. This specimen consisted of blood, obtained after dendritic cell vaccination. Receptors originate from a human donor with glioblastoma. CDR3s include the opening cysteine and the closing phenylalanine or tryptophan. A D gene is named only where the DNA matches it firmly. Where a row states a size, it is once, few, many or the class of an expanded clone; other rows omit it.

cdr3_nt: TGTGCCAGCAGCGTAGGAACTCGAGTCACCGGGGAGCTGTTTTTT
cdr3_aa: CASSVGTRVTGELFF
j_call: TRBJ2-2
v_call: TRBV9
d_call: NA
clone_size: NA

cdr3_nt: TGTGCCAGCAGTTACCCAGACAGGGATTCTCAGCCCCAGCATTTT
cdr3_aa: CASSYPDRDSQPQHF
j_call: TRBJ1-5
v_call: TRBV6-5
d_call: TRBD1
clone_size: NA

cdr3_nt: TGTGCCAGCACCCGACGACAGGGAGCCACCTACAATGAGCAGTTCTTC
cdr3_aa: CASTRRQGATYNEQFF
j_call: TRBJ2-1
v_call: TRBV11-2
d_call: TRBD1
clone_size: NA

cdr3_nt: TGCGCCAGCAGCTTGGATTCCGGGGTCCCTGAAGCTTTCTTT
cdr3_aa: CASSLDSGVPEAFF
j_call: TRBJ1-1
v_call: TRBV5-1
d_call: NA
clone_size: NA

cdr3_nt: TGTGCCAGCAGCCGGAGGGATACGCAGTATTTT
cdr3_aa: CASSRRDTQYF
j_call: TRBJ2-3
v_call: TRBV7-2
d_call: NA
clone_size: NA

cdr3_nt: TGTGCCAGCAGTCCTCCCGGGACAGGGGGACGGGAGCAGTTCTTC
cdr3_aa: CASSPPGTGGREQFF
j_call: TRBJ2-1
v_call: TRBV27
d_call: TRBD1
clone_size: NA

cdr3_nt: TGTGCCAGTAAGAGACTAGCTCTGGATGAGCAGTTCTTC
cdr3_aa: CASKRLALDEQFF
j_call: TRBJ2-1
v_call: TRBV19
d_call: TRBD2
clone_size: NA

cdr3_nt: TGTGCCAGCAGTTTGGGCCGGGACAGGGATGACGAGCAGTACTTC
cdr3_aa: CASSLGRDRDDEQYF
j_call: TRBJ2-7
v_call: TRBV6-5
d_call: TRBD1
clone_size: NA

cdr3_nt: TGTGCCAGCAGCTTAACGACAGGGGGCAACGGAAACACCATATATTTT
cdr3_aa: CASSLTTGGNGNTIYF
j_call: TRBJ1-3
v_call: TRBV7-3
d_call: TRBD1
clone_size: NA

cdr3_nt: TGTGCCAGCAGTGAGCGGGGGGGGCTTTGGCCCCAGCATTTT
cdr3_aa: CASSERGGLWPQHF
j_call: TRBJ1-5
v_call: TRBV6-1
d_call: NA
clone_size: NA

cdr3_nt: TGTGCCAGCAGACTCACAGGGATTGGCACAGATACGCAGTATTTT
cdr3_aa: CASRLTGIGTDTQYF
j_call: TRBJ2-3
v_call: TRBV6-1
d_call: NA
clone_size: once

cdr3_nt: TGTGCCAGCAGCTTAACGCCGACCGGGACAGGTTCTTATAATTCACCCCTCCACTTT
cdr3_aa: CASSLTPTGTGSYNSPLHF
j_call: TRBJ1-6
v_call: TRBV7-8
d_call: TRBD1
clone_size: few

cdr3_nt: TGTGCCAGTAGGGCAGGGCCTGAAGCTTTCTTT
cdr3_aa: CASRAGPEAFF
j_call: TRBJ1-1
v_call: TRBV19
d_call: NA
clone_size: few

cdr3_nt: TGTGCCAGCAGCTTATCCTCTAGCACAGATACGCAGTATTTT
cdr3_aa: CASSLSSSTDTQYF
j_call: TRBJ2-3
v_call: TRBV7-6
d_call: NA
clone_size: NA

cdr3_nt: TGTGCCAGCAGCCCGGACAGGTGGGGGAATGAGCAGTTCTTC
cdr3_aa: CASSPDRWGNEQFF
j_call: TRBJ2-1
v_call: TRBV7-9
d_call: TRBD1
clone_size: NA

cdr3_nt: TGTGCCAGCAGCCAAGCTCGTCGCGACAGGGGATCAGCTTTCTTT
cdr3_aa: CASSQARRDRGSAFF
j_call: TRBJ1-1
v_call: TRBV2
d_call: TRBD1
clone_size: once

cdr3_nt: TGTGCTAGCGGTTTGTGGGCGGGTCGTCAGTACTTC
cdr3_aa: CASGLWAGRQYF
j_call: TRBJ2-7
v_call: TRBV12-5
d_call: NA
clone_size: NA

cdr3_nt: TGTGCCAGCAGCTCCCGGACAGGGTCTGACGAGCAGTACTTC
cdr3_aa: CASSSRTGSDEQYF
j_call: TRBJ2-7
v_call: TRBV7-2
d_call: TRBD1
clone_size: NA

cdr3_nt: TGTGCCAGCAGCCGGGGACAGGGTTTTCAGCCCCAGCATTTT
cdr3_aa: CASSRGQGFQPQHF
j_call: TRBJ1-5
v_call: TRBV7-2
d_call: TRBD1
clone_size: NA

cdr3_nt: TGCGCCAGCAGCTTGCCCGAAGAGACCCAGTACTTC
cdr3_aa: CASSLPEETQYF
j_call: TRBJ2-5
v_call: TRBV5-1
d_call: NA
clone_size: NA

cdr3_nt: TGTGCCAGCAGCTTAGTAGGTAGCGGGAGCACAGATACGCAGTATTTT
cdr3_aa: CASSLVGSGSTDTQYF
j_call: TRBJ2-3
v_call: TRBV7-2
d_call: TRBD2
clone_size: NA

cdr3_nt: TGTGCCAGCAGGACAGAAAACCATGGCTACACCTTC
cdr3_aa: CASRTENHGYTF
j_call: TRBJ1-2
v_call: TRBV25-1
d_call: NA
clone_size: NA

cdr3_nt: TGCGCCAGCAGCTCACGGACAGGGGACTATGGCTACACCTTC
cdr3_aa: CASSSRTGDYGYTF
j_call: TRBJ1-2
v_call: TRBV5-1
d_call: TRBD1
clone_size: once

cdr3_nt: TGTGCCAGCAGTGAAGCGTTCCCTAGCGGGTCCAACACCGGGGAGCTGTTTTTT
cdr3_aa: CASSEAFPSGSNTGELFF
j_call: TRBJ2-2
v_call: TRBV6-1
d_call: TRBD2
clone_size: NA

cdr3_nt: TGTGCCAGCAGTGGACAGGGCAATGGCTACACCTTC
cdr3_aa: CASSGQGNGYTF
j_call: TRBJ1-2
v_call: TRBV2
d_call: TRBD1
clone_size: NA

cdr3_nt: TGTGCCAGCAGTTTCCGCCTGCCTAGCGGGTCCTCTTGGTTCTTC
cdr3_aa: CASSFRLPSGSSWFF
j_call: TRBJ2-1
v_call: TRBV2
d_call: TRBD2
clone_size: few

cdr3_nt: TGCGCCAGTAAACAGGGGGCTGGACTAGCGGTAAACACCGGGGAGCTGTTTTTT
cdr3_aa: CASKQGAGLAVNTGELFF
j_call: TRBJ2-2
v_call: TRBV5-1
d_call: NA
clone_size: NA

cdr3_nt: TGTGCCGCCGCTGGCGGGGGAAGCTCTGGAAACACCATATATTTT
cdr3_aa: CAAAGGGSSGNTIYF
j_call: TRBJ1-3
v_call: TRBV10-3
d_call: NA
clone_size: NA

cdr3_nt: TGTGCCAGCAGTGAACAGGGGGCGGCGGATACGCAGTATTTT
cdr3_aa: CASSEQGAADTQYF
j_call: TRBJ2-3
v_call: TRBV2
d_call: TRBD1
clone_size: NA

cdr3_nt: TGTGCCAGCAGTGTCGGGACAGCTGAAGCTTTCTTT
cdr3_aa: CASSVGTAEAFF
j_call: TRBJ1-1
v_call: TRBV2
d_call: TRBD1
clone_size: NA

cdr3_nt: TGTGCCAGCAGTTACTCGGGGGGGCGCGGGGCCAACGTCCTGACTTTC
cdr3_aa: CASSYSGGRGANVLTF
j_call: TRBJ2-6
v_call: TRBV6-5
d_call: NA
clone_size: NA

cdr3_nt: TGTGCCAGCAGCCAAGCAGGGGCAGATACGCAGTATTTT
cdr3_aa: CASSQAGADTQYF
j_call: TRBJ2-3
v_call: TRBV14
d_call: NA
clone_size: NA

cdr3_nt: TGTGCCAGCAGTGACACAGGGAATCAGCCCCAGCATTTT
cdr3_aa: CASSDTGNQPQHF
j_call: TRBJ1-5
v_call: TRBV6-6
d_call: NA
clone_size: NA

cdr3_nt: TGTGCCATCAGTGGTTACTCGGAGATAGACAGGCTCTATGGCTACACCTTC
cdr3_aa: CAISGYSEIDRLYGYTF
j_call: TRBJ1-2
v_call: TRBV10-3
d_call: NA
clone_size: NA

cdr3_nt: TGCGCCAGCAGCCCCTCCACAGGGGACAATTCACCCCTCCACTTT
cdr3_aa: CASSPSTGDNSPLHF
j_call: TRBJ1-6
v_call: TRBV5-1
d_call: TRBD1
clone_size: NA

cdr3_nt: TGTGCCAGCCAAACCACAGCTTCTGGGGAGACCCAGTACTTC
cdr3_aa: CASQTTASGETQYF
j_call: TRBJ2-5
v_call: TRBV11-1
d_call: NA
clone_size: NA

cdr3_nt: TGCGCCAGCAGTCAATCTCCCAAACTAGTCCTAGATAGCAATCAGCCCCAGCATTTT
cdr3_aa: CASSQSPKLVLDSNQPQHF
j_call: TRBJ1-5
v_call: TRBV23-1
d_call: NA
clone_size: NA

cdr3_nt: TGCGCCAGCAGCTTGGGAGGCGGGCCAGGCACAGATACGCAGTATTTT
cdr3_aa: CASSLGGGPGTDTQYF
j_call: TRBJ2-3
v_call: TRBV5-1
d_call: NA
clone_size: NA

cdr3_nt: TGTGCCAGCAGCCCCCATTCCAGGGTCTACGCTTTCTTT
cdr3_aa: CASSPHSRVYAFF
j_call: TRBJ1-1
v_call: TRBV11-1
d_call: NA
clone_size: NA

cdr3_nt: TGTGCCAGCAGTTACAACGGTGCAGGCTACTATGGCTACACCTTC
cdr3_aa: CASSYNGAGYYGYTF
j_call: TRBJ1-2
v_call: TRBV6-5
d_call: NA
clone_size: NA

cdr3_nt: TGCGCCAGCAGCTTCGACGGTCGGAGTGGCTACACCTTC
cdr3_aa: CASSFDGRSGYTF
j_call: TRBJ1-2
v_call: TRBV5-1
d_call: NA
clone_size: NA

cdr3_nt: TGTGCCAGCAGTATCGTAAACTATGGCTACACCTTC
cdr3_aa: CASSIVNYGYTF
j_call: TRBJ1-2
v_call: TRBV6-1
d_call: NA
clone_size: NA

cdr3_nt: TGTGCCAGCAGGTGGGGGGGGGCCGGCACAGATACGCAGTATTTT
cdr3_aa: CASRWGGAGTDTQYF
j_call: TRBJ2-3
v_call: TRBV2
d_call: NA
clone_size: NA

cdr3_nt: TGTGCCAGCAGTGAATACGGTCTCGGGGAGCTGTTTTTT
cdr3_aa: CASSEYGLGELFF
j_call: TRBJ2-2
v_call: TRBV6-1
d_call: NA
clone_size: NA

cdr3_nt: TGTGCCAGCAGTTTCTTAGCTAGCGGGGGTGAGCAGTTCTTC
cdr3_aa: CASSFLASGGEQFF
j_call: TRBJ2-1
v_call: TRBV27
d_call: TRBD2
clone_size: NA

cdr3_nt: TGTGCCAGTTCCGATGCGGGGGATGCGAGAGGTTATGGCTACACCTTC
cdr3_aa: CASSDAGDARGYGYTF
j_call: TRBJ1-2
v_call: TRBV19
d_call: NA
clone_size: NA

cdr3_nt: TGTGCCAGCAATGACCCGGCGGCGGCCCAGTACTTC
cdr3_aa: CASNDPAAAQYF
j_call: TRBJ2-5
v_call: TRBV6-5
d_call: NA
clone_size: NA

cdr3_nt: TGTGCCAGCAGCCAAGTGGGGCACGGCTACACCTTC
cdr3_aa: CASSQVGHGYTF
j_call: TRBJ1-2
v_call: TRBV14
d_call: NA
clone_size: NA

cdr3_nt: TGTGCCACCCATAATTTAGACTCTGGGGCCAACGTCCTGACTTTC
cdr3_aa: CATHNLDSGANVLTF
j_call: TRBJ2-6
v_call: TRBV15
d_call: NA
clone_size: NA

cdr3_nt: TGCAGCGTTGAACTTGGGCGAACGGGGGATGAGCAGTTCTTC
cdr3_aa: CSVELGRTGDEQFF
j_call: TRBJ2-1
v_call: TRBV29-1
d_call: NA
clone_size: NA

cdr3_nt: TGTGCCAGTAGTTCAAGGGGGGGAAGGACAGGGGCGGCCTACGAGCAGTACTTC
cdr3_aa: CASSSRGGRTGAAYEQYF
j_call: TRBJ2-7
v_call: TRBV19
d_call: TRBD1
clone_size: NA

cdr3_nt: TGTGCCAGTAGTAGCCCCCGTAAGAGACTAGCGTCTTACAATGAGCAGTTCTTC
cdr3_aa: CASSSPRKRLASYNEQFF
j_call: TRBJ2-1
v_call: TRBV19
d_call: TRBD2
clone_size: NA

cdr3_nt: TGTGCCCCCGCGACAGGGATAGCGAGAGAGCAGTACTTC
cdr3_aa: CAPATGIAREQYF
j_call: TRBJ2-7
v_call: TRBV6-5
d_call: TRBD1
clone_size: NA